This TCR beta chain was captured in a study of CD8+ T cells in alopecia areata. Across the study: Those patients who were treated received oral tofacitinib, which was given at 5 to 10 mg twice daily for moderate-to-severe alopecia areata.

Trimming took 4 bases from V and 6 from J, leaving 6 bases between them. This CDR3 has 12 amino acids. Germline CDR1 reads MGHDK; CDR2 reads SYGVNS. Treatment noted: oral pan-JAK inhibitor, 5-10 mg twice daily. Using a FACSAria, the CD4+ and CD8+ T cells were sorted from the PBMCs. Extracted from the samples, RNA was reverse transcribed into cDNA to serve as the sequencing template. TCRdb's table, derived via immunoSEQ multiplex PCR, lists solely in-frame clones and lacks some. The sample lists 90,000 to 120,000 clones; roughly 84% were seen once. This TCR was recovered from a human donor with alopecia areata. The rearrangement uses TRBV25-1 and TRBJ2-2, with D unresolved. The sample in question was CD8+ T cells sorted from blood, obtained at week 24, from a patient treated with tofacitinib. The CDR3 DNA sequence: TGTGCCAGCAGTGTTTTCGCCGGGGAGCTGTTTTTT. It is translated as CASSVFAGELFF.